The 18 T cell receptor beta chains below all came from one sample that was sequenced in a study of blood T cell repertoires in COVID-19. The table came from immunoSEQ multiplex PCR; TCRdb's copy has only in-frame clones and leaves some out. The profile shows about 160,000 clones, approximately 80% of them singletons. The sequenced material came from peripheral blood. The receptor set was obtained from a woman older than 75 with active or convalescent COVID-19.

The chain couples TRBV6-5 to TRBJ2-7; D remains unclear. The CDR3 is 16 residues long. V gave up 4 bases and J gave up 0 bases, with 16 bases separating them. Germline lookup yields CDR1 MNHEY and CDR2 SVGAGI. CDR3 sequence: CASSSSVGLTSYEQYF. The DNA for the CDR3 is TGTGCCAGCAGTTCCTCAGTCGGTCTTACCTCCTACGAGCAGTACTTC.

This chain joins TRBV7-8 and TRBJ2-7; 10 bases are a match to TRBD2. CDR1 and CDR2 from the germline V gene are SGHVS and FQNEAQ. V lost 4 bases and J lost 0; bases outside the gene matches: 3. The length of the CDR3 is 15 residues. The CDR3 sequence is CASSYTSGVSYEQYF. The CDR3 coding sequence is TGTGCCAGCAGCTATACTAGCGGGGTCTCCTACGAGCAGTACTTC.

This chain uses TRBV7-8 with TRBJ1-1, with a possible D match to TRBD1 (6 bases). Looked up from germline, CDR1 is SGHVS and CDR2 is FQNEAQ. CDR3 size: 14 residues. V was shortened by 5 bases and J by 5 bases, with 15 bases between the two germline ends. The CDR3 spells CASSAVRGPTEAFF. The DNA of the CDR3 is TGTGCCAGCAGCGCCGTCAGGGGACCGACTGAAGCTTTCTTT. The full variable domain, completed using reference TRBV7-8 and TRBJ1-1, is GAGVSQSPRYKVAKRGQDVALRCDPISGHVSLFWYQQALGQGPEFLTYFQNEAQLDKSGLPSDRFFAERPEGSVSTLKIQRTQQEDSAVYLCASSAVRGPTEAFFGQGTRLTVV.

The chain's CDR3 is CASSVAEGGQGHGYTF. CDR3 DNA: TGTGCCAGCAGCGTAGCTGAGGGGGGACAGGGCCATGGCTACACCTTC. The chain is built from TRBV9 and TRBJ1-2, with 9 bases matching TRBD1. The CDR3 has 16 residues. J was trimmed by 6 bases and V by 0 bases; bases with no gene match: 9. Germline CDR1 SGDLS, CDR2 YYNGEE.

In DNA, the CDR3 is TGCGCCAGCAGCTTGGCTAGCGGGGCAGATACGCAGTATTTT. Its translation: CASSLASGADTQYF. This chain uses TRBV5-1 with TRBJ2-3; 9 bases fit TRBD2. Germline V gene data show CDR1 as SGHRS and CDR2 as YFSETQ. V dropped 0 bases and J dropped 4; count of bases not matched to a gene: 0. This CDR3 has 14 amino acids.

A few counts support this clone. The V call is TRBV4-2, the J call TRBJ1-1, with 7 bases lining up with TRBD1. Germline V gene lookup returns CDR1 LGHNA and CDR2 YNFKEQ. The CDR3 sequence is 16 residues long. V lost 0 bases to trimming and J lost 4 bases; unmatched junction nucleotides: 8. CDR3 in amino acids: CASSQDPDRRATEAFF. The CDR3 DNA reads as TGTGCCAGCAGCCAAGATCCGGACAGGAGGGCCACTGAAGCTTTCTTT.

This chain connects TRBV7-3 to TRBJ1-1, with unresolved D. Germline loops: CDR1 SGHTA, CDR2 FQGTGA. The CDR3 runs 14 residues. The V gene lost 4 bases and the J gene lost 8 bases, with 17 bases spanning the gap. The CDR3 bases are TGTGCCAGCAGCTCAGATGGGAGGGTGGCCGAAGCTTTCTTT. Encoded protein: CASSSDGRVAEAFF.

This sequence joins TRBV4-1 and TRBJ2-5; 11 nucleotides line up with TRBD2. The CDR3 consists of 17 residues. Per the germline V gene, CDR1 is MGHRA and CDR2 is YSYEKL. The J segment lost 1 base and the V segment lost 4 bases, leaving 8 bases of the junction unmatched. The CDR3 DNA follows: TGCGCCAGCAGCCCTATCCTAGCGGGGGGAACCCAAGAGACCCAGTACTTC. Translated: CASSPILAGGTQETQYF.

The rearrangement links TRBV27 to TRBJ2-3; 7 nucleotides match TRBD1. The V and J ends lost 5 bases and 4 bases, in that order; junction bases with no gene match: 9. Germline assignment: CDR1 MNHEY and CDR2 SMNVEV (reference sequence). The CDR3 sequence is 15 residues long. CDR3 bases: TGTGCCAGCAGTCCCTTGACAGGGTTTGCAGATACGCAGTATTTT. It yields the protein CASSPLTGFADTQYF.

The rearrangement uses TRBV7-9 and TRBJ2-7; 8 nucleotides align to TRBD2. Per the germline V gene, CDR1 is SEHNR and CDR2 is FQNEAQ (reference sequence). The CDR3 sequence is 15 residues long. V shed 5 bases, J shed 1 base, and the junction held 7 bases outside the gene matches. CDR3 region: CASSPREGRSYEQYF. The CDR3 coding sequence is TGTGCCAGCAGCCCCCGGGAGGGACGATCCTACGAGCAGTACTTC.

This chain connects TRBV25-1 to TRBJ2-3; 8 bases are a match to TRBD2. The germline CDR1 and CDR2 sequences are MGHDK and SYGVNS. J was trimmed by 3 bases and V by 5 bases; bases with no gene match: 7. CDR3 length: 15 amino acids. The CDR3 protein is CASSRAGGQTDTQYF. The CDR3 nucleotides are TGTGCCAGCAGTCGCGCGGGGGGTCAGACAGATACGCAGTATTTT.

The CDR3 bases are TGTGCCAGCAGCCAGCGGGACAGGCCTACCGGGGCCAACGTCCTGACTTTC. Translated, it gives CASSQRDRPTGANVLTF. J is TRBJ2-6 and V is TRBV7-8; weak D call: TRBD1 (8 bases). The V gene's germline CDR1 is SGHVS and CDR2 FQNEAQ. V was trimmed by 5 bases and J by 4 bases, leaving 18 bases between them. The CDR3 has 17 residues.

The CDR3 DNA reads TGTGCCAGCAGAGGGGATAACTATGGCTACACCTTC. As protein: CASRGDNYGYTF. This chain uses TRBV27 with TRBJ1-2; the D gene is possibly TRBD1 (5 bases). The CDR3 spans 12 residues. Germline V gene data show CDR1 as MNHEY and CDR2 as SMNVEV (reference sequence). V was shortened by 6 bases and J by 1 base, with 6 bases between the two germline ends.

The CDR3, as DNA: TGTGCCATCAGTGACGCTGCCGGGACGGGGGGCTATGGCTACACCTTC. This encodes CAISDAAGTGGYGYTF. This chain joins TRBV10-3 and TRBJ1-2, with TRBD1 as a possible D gene (5 bases). V lost 3 bases, J lost 4 bases, and 18 bases lay in between. Germline lookup yields CDR1 ENHRY and CDR2 SYGVKD. This CDR3 contains 16 residues.

With respect to this clone: This sample also contains other DNA sequences that code for the same CDR3. The rearrangement joins TRBV6-2 or TRBV6-3 to TRBJ1-1; weak D call: TRBD1 (6 bases). Trimming removed 4 bases from V and 4 bases from J, with 10 bases in between. Germline V gene data show CDR1 as MNHEY and CDR2 as SVGEGT. CDR3 size: 13 residues. The CDR3 DNA follows: TGTGCCAGCAGTTCTAGGGACACCACTGAAGCTTTCTTT. Protein product: CASSSRDTTEAFF.

This chain joins TRBV29-1 and TRBJ1-1, with a possible D match to TRBD1 (5 bases). Germline V gene data show CDR1 as SQVTM and CDR2 as ANQGSEA. This CDR3 spans 13 amino acids. Trimming shortened V by 7 bases and J by 0 bases, and 12 bases separated the two germline ends. CDR3 DNA: TGCAGCGGTCGCGGGGCAGTGAACACTGAAGCTTTCTTT. Protein product: CSGRGAVNTEAFF.

V and J are TRBV6-6 and TRBJ2-7; TRBD1 might be the D (5 bases). The CDR3 has 15 amino acids. The V gene's germline CDR1 is MNHNY and CDR2 SVGAGI (reference sequence). V was trimmed by 5 bases and J by 2 bases, leaving 16 bases between them. In nucleotides, the CDR3 is TGTGCCAGCAGTGCTGACAGACTGGACACCTACGAGCAGTACTTC. Translated: CASSADRLDTYEQYF.

The chain employs TRBV19 and TRBJ1-5, with 11 bases identical to TRBD1. V lost 6 bases, J lost 6 bases, and 13 bases stayed unmatched. Germline assignment: CDR1 LNHDA and CDR2 SQIVND (reference sequence). The CDR3 runs 17 residues. CDR3: CASRAPKGQGVAQPQHF. The DNA of the CDR3 is TGTGCCAGTAGGGCCCCTAAGGGACAGGGGGTCGCTCAGCCCCAGCATTTT.